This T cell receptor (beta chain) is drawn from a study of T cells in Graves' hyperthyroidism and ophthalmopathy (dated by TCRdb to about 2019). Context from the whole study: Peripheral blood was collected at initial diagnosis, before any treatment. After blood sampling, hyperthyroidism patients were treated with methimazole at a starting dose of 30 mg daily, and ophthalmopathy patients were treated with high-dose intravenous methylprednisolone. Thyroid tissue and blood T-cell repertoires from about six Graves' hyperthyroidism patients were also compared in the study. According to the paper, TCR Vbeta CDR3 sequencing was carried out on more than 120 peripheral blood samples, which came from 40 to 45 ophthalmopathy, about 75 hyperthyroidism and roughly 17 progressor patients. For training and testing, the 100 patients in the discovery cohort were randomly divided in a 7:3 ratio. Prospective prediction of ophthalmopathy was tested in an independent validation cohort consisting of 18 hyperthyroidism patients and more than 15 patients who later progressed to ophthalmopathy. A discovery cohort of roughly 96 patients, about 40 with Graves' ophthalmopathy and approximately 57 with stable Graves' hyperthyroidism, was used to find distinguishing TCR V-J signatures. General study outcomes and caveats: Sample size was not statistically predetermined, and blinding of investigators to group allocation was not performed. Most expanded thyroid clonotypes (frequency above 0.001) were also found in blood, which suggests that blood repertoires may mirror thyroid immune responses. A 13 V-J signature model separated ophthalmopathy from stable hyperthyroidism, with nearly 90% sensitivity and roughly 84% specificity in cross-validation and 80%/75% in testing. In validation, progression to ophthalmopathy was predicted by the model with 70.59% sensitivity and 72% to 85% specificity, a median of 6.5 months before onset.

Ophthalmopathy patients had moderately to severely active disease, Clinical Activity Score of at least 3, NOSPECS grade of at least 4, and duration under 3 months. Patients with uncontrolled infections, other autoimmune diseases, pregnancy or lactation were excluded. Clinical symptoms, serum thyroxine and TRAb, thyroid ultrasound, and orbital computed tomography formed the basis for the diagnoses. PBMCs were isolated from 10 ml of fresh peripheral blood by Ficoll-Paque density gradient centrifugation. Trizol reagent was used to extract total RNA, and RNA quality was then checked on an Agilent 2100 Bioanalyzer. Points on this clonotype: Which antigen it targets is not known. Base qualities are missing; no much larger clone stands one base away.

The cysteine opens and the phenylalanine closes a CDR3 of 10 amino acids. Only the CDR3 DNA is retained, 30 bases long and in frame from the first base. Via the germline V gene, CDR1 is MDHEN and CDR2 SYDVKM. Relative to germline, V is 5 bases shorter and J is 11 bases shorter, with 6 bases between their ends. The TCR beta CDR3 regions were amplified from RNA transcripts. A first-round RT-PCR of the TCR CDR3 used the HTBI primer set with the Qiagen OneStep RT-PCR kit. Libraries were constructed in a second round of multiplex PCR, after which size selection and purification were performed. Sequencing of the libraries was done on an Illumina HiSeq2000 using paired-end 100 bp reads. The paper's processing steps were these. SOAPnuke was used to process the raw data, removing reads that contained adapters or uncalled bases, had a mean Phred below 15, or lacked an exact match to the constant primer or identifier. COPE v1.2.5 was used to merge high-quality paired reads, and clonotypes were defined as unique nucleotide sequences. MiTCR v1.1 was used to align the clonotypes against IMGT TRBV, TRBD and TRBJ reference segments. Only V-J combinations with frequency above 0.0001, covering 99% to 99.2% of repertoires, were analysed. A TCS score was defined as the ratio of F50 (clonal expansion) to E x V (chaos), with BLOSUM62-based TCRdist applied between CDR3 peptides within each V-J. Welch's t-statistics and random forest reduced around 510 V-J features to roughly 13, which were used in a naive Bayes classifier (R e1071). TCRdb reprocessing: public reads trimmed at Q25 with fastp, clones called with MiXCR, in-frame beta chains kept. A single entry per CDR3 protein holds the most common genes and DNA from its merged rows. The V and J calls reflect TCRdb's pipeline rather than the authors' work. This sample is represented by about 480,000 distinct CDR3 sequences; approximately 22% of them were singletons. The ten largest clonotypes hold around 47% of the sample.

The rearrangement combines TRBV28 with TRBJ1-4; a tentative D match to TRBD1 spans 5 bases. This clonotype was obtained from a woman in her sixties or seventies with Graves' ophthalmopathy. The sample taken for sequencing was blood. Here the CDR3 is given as CASSRGKLFF. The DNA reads TGTGCCAGCAGTCGGGGGAAACTGTTTTTT.